One sample yielded the 20 T cell receptor beta chains listed below, sequenced in a study of shared clonotypes between healthy human individuals. TCRdb's copy holds only in-frame clones and misses some; the assay was immunoSEQ multiplex PCR. The sample lists about 2.3 million clones, roughly 90% occurring once. Material for sequencing was naive CD4+ T cells from PBMCs. Stated subset: CD45RA+ positively selected. The source of these receptors is a man aged 18 to 29 in good health. Some clones in this sample may be carry-over from other donors' samples.

Of note for this clone: Other DNA sequences in the sample encode the same CDR3. V usage is TRBV27 and J usage is TRBJ1-1; D might be TRBD1 (5 bases). Germline V lookup: CDR1 MNHEY, CDR2 SMNVEV (reference sequence). This CDR3 is built from 14 residues. The ends were cut back, 1 base at V and 5 bases at J, with 11 bases in the middle. For the CDR3, the DNA is TGTGCCAGCAGTTTATTGCAGGGCGGGACTGAAGCTTTCTTT. As protein: CASSLLQGGTEAFF.

This clone has a single count. This chain joins TRBV7-2 and TRBJ1-2, with a possible D match to TRBD1 (5 bases). Germline values: CDR1 SGHTA, CDR2 FQGNSA. V dropped 5 bases and J dropped 4 bases, with 11 bases sitting between them. The CDR3 totals 13 residues. DNA of the CDR3: TGTGCCAGCAGCAAAGACAGTCTCTATGGCTACACCTTC. Protein sequence: CASSKDSLYGYTF. Together with reference TRBV7-2 and TRBJ1-2, the CDR3 gives the full variable domain: GAGVSQSPSNKVTEKGKDVELRCDPISGHTALYWYRQSLGQGLEFLIYFQGNSAPDKSGLPSDRFSAERTGGSVSTLTIQRTQQEDSAVYLCASSKDSLYGYTFGSGTRLTVV.

The DNA for the CDR3 is TGTGCCAGTAGTAAGGGGGACAGGAGGAACACTGAAGCTTTCTTT. It codes for CASSKGDRRNTEAFF. V and J are TRBV19 and TRBJ1-1; 8 positions match TRBD1. The CDR3 is made up of 15 amino acids. After removal of 4 bases from V and 1 base from J, the junction contained 5 bases not matched to a gene. The V gene's germline CDR1 is LNHDA and CDR2 SQIVND (reference sequence). Together with reference TRBV19 and TRBJ1-1, the CDR3 gives the full variable domain: DGGITQSPKYLFRKEGQNVTLSCEQNLNHDAMYWYRQDPGQGLRLIYYSQIVNDFQKGDIAEGYSVSREKKESFPLTVTSAQKNPTAFYLCASSKGDRRNTEAFFGQGTRLTVV.

The rearrangement joins TRBV6-5 to TRBJ2-5; D is possibly TRBD1 (6 bases). This CDR3 is 14 amino acids long. Germline CDR1 reads MNHEY; CDR2 reads SVGAGI. Trimming stripped 6 bases from V and 7 bases from J, with 18 bases between. The CDR3 nucleotides are TGTGCCAGCAGGGAACAGGGTGGAGGAGGGACCCAGTACTTC. Amino acid sequence: CASREQGGGGTQYF.

The CDR3 nucleotides are TGTGCCAGCAGCGCCCCAGGGTTCTATGGCTACACCTTC. This gives the protein CASSAPGFYGYTF. The chain is built from TRBV6-5 and TRBJ1-2, with D perhaps TRBD1 (5 bases). This CDR3 has 13 amino acids. V lost 6 bases, J lost 4 bases, and 12 bases lay in between. The germline gives CDR1 MNHEY, CDR2 SVGAGI.

V usage is TRBV27 and J usage is TRBJ2-3; maybe TRBD1 (6 bases). Germline CDR1 and CDR2: MNHEY and SMNVEV (reference sequence). The CDR3 has 15 residues. V lost 6 bases to trimming and J lost 2 bases, with 15 bases between them. CDR3 in amino acids: CASRNGQPPTDTQYF. DNA of the CDR3: TGTGCCAGCAGGAATGGACAGCCTCCCACAGATACGCAGTATTTT.

V is TRBV29-1 and J is TRBJ1-1; the D is unclear. With 2 bases removed from V and 0 bases from J, the gap between germline ends came to 7 bases. Germline assignment: CDR1 SQVTM and CDR2 ANQGSEA. CDR3 length: 13 amino acids. The CDR3 is CSVENRLNTEAFF. The DNA of the CDR3 is TGCAGCGTTGAAAACAGATTGAACACTGAAGCTTTCTTT.

The V and J genes are TRBV23-1 and TRBJ2-3; 9 bases match TRBD2. TRBV23-1 is classed as an ORF, of uncertain function. The length of the CDR3 is 17 residues. The V gene end was trimmed by 4 bases and the J gene end by 1 base; junction bases not matched to a gene: 9. The CDR3 is CASSLSGRLLGTDTQYF. As DNA, the CDR3 is TGCGCCAGCAGTCTAAGCGGGAGGCTCCTGGGCACAGATACGCAGTATTTT.

The rearrangement links TRBV28 to TRBJ2-1; a weak D match, TRBD2 (6 bases). The CDR3 covers 14 residues. Germline V CDR1 and CDR2: MDHEN, SYDVKM. V lost 2 bases, J lost 7 bases, and 12 bases lay in between. CDR3 sequence (DNA): TGTGCCAGCAGTTTAGGGGGGTCTGATAATGAGCAGTTCTTC. Translating it yields CASSLGGSDNEQFF.

The rearrangement joins TRBV6-1 to TRBJ2-5, with 8 bases that match TRBD2. Germline CDR1 reads MNHNS; CDR2 reads SASEGT. The CDR3 is 15 residues long. V shed 6 bases and J 1 base; nucleotides not matched to a gene: 7. The CDR3 DNA follows: TGTGCCAGCAGGACGGAACTAGCGGTCCAAGAGACCCAGTACTTC. It encodes CASRTELAVQETQYF.

The chain is built from TRBV27 and TRBJ1-2, with TRBD1 identical over 7 bases. V was clipped by 7 bases and J by 5 bases; unmatched bases: 16. Germline V gene lookup returns CDR1 MNHEY and CDR2 SMNVEV (reference sequence). This CDR3 spans 16 amino acids. As DNA, the CDR3 is TGTGCCAGCACTCCGGACAGGCTGTCGGGTGCATATGGCTACACCTTC. As protein: CASTPDRLSGAYGYTF.

The chain has TRBV5-8 and TRBJ1-3; the D is unclear. CDR1 and CDR2 from the germline V gene are SGHTS and YDEGEE. Trimming left V 4 bases short and J 9 bases short, with 20 bases between. The CDR3 is made up of 15 amino acids. The CDR3 loop is CASSPEGSAGRTIYF. In DNA, the CDR3 is TGTGCCAGCAGCCCGGAAGGTTCGGCAGGACGCACCATATATTTT. The entire variable domain, with the rest obtained from reference TRBV5-8 and TRBJ1-3, is as follows: EAGVTQSPTHLIKTRGQQATLRCSPISGHTSVYWYQQALGLGLQFLLWYDEGEERNRGNFPPRFSGRQFPNYSSELNVNALELEDSALYLCASSPEGSAGRTIYFGEGSWLTVV.

In nucleotides, the CDR3 is TGTGCCAGCGCCGCTGGGCTCGAAGAGACCCAGTACTTC. Protein product: CASAAGLEETQYF. This chain uses TRBV2 with TRBJ2-5, with no clear D. The CDR3 contains 13 residues. CDR1 and CDR2 (germline): SNHLY, FYNNEI. Between the trimmed V and J ends, which lost 8 bases and 3 bases, there was a span of 13 bases. Full variable domain (remainder filled in from reference TRBV2 and TRBJ2-5): EPEVTQTPSHQVTQMGQEVILRCVPISNHLYFYWYRQILGQKVEFLVSFYNNEISEKSEIFDDQFSVERPDGSNFTLKIRSTKLEDSAMYFCASAAGLEETQYFGPGTRLLVL.

V and J are TRBV7-9 and TRBJ1-6; 7 nucleotides match TRBD1. This CDR3 contains 13 residues. Per germline, CDR1 SEHNR and CDR2 FQNEAQ (reference sequence). Trimming removed 6 bases from V and 10 bases from J; junction bases left unmatched: 6. In DNA form, the CDR3 reads TGTGCCAGCAGGCCTACAGGGGCCTCACCCCTCCACTTT. Residues: CASRPTGASPLHF.

V gene TRBV5-1 combines with J gene TRBJ2-1; TRBD1 aligns across 10 bases. V dropped 2 bases and J dropped 9; count of bases not matched to a gene: 11. Germline loops: CDR1 SGHRS, CDR2 YFSETQ. This CDR3 contains 16 residues. CDR3 loop: CASSLPSGTGEAEQFF. The CDR3 bases are TGCGCCAGCAGCTTACCCTCCGGGACAGGGGAGGCTGAGCAGTTCTTC.

The V call is TRBV4-2, the J call TRBJ2-7, with D perhaps matching TRBD1 (6 bases). The V end lost 2 bases, the J end lost 2 bases, and 16 bases lay between the germline ends. This CDR3 region has 16 residues. From germline, CDR1 is LGHNA and CDR2 YNFKEQ. CDR3 amino acids: CASSQTYRDTPYEQYF. The CDR3 DNA is TGTGCCAGCAGCCAAACCTACCGGGACACCCCCTACGAGCAGTACTTC.

The genes are TRBV27 and TRBJ2-7, with TRBD1 matching 7 bases. The length of the CDR3 is 15 residues. Losses at the gene ends were 4 bases for V and 3 bases for J; bases not matched to a gene: 9. Germline V gene sequence: CDR1 MNHEY, CDR2 SMNVEV (reference sequence). CDR3 residues: CASSSRDRIFYEQYF. The CDR3 coding sequence is TGTGCCAGCAGTTCGAGGGACAGAATCTTCTACGAGCAGTACTTC.

This chain links TRBV27 with TRBJ2-1; D uncertain. V shed 3 bases and J shed 0 bases, with 18 bases lying between them. CDR1 and CDR2 (germline): MNHEY, SMNVEV (reference sequence). This CDR3 spans 18 amino acids. This chain's CDR3 is CASSFPVGGKVSYNEQFF. The CDR3 DNA sequence: TGTGCCAGCAGTTTCCCCGTTGGTGGGAAGGTCTCCTACAATGAGCAGTTCTTC.

This rearrangement joins TRBV28 to TRBJ2-1, with TRBD2 matching over 8 bases. With V trimmed by 5 bases and J by 6 bases, 9 bases remained unmatched. Germline-derived CDR1 and CDR2 are MDHEN and SYDVKM. The CDR3 runs to 15 residues. Here the CDR3 reads CASSPPSGGTNEQFF. The CDR3 coding sequence is TGTGCCAGCAGTCCCCCCAGCGGGGGAACCAATGAGCAGTTCTTC.

This clone was counted a few times. Other DNA sequences in the same sample also yield this CDR3. The V call is TRBV19, the J call TRBJ1-3; D not certain. The CDR3 runs 14 residues. Germline assignment: CDR1 LNHDA and CDR2 SQIVND (reference sequence). Deletions cut 6 bases from V and 2 bases from J, with 11 bases between. CDR3 amino acids: CASSPSGTGNTIYF. CDR3 nucleotides: TGTGCCAGTAGCCCCTCAGGAACTGGAAACACCATATATTTT.